Reported below is one TCR beta chain. For each CDR3 protein, TCRdb gives one entry from its re-call of the 5' RACE reads, without DNA. Its listing shows 150,000 or so distinct CDR3 sequences. The sample belongs to a study of monozygotic twins with inflammatory bowel disease. Per the germline V gene, CDR1 is ENHRY and CDR2 is SYGVKD. The CDR3 spans 17 residues. This rearrangement joins TRBV10-3 to TRBJ1-1; TCRdb reports TRBD1, a call that lacks DNA to check it against. The receptor was isolated from a human donor with ulcerative colitis or Crohn's disease, or a healthy co-twin of an affected twin (not recorded which). The sample consisted of blood. The CDR3 spells CAISNFWTGAGYGEAFF.